These 12 T cell receptor beta chains were all obtained from the same sample, sequenced in a study (dated by TCRdb to 2013 to 2016). Tregs were isolated as CD4+CD25+CD127-/low cells. Libraries were prepared through multiplex PCR. Data came from an Ion Torrent PGM. For the roughly 22-patient analysis, adaptor-ligated barcode primers were used to amplify TRBV12-4/TRBJ1-2 clonotypes. TCRdb reanalyzed the raw reads on its own, using fastp at Q25 for trimming and MiXCR for clone calling, and kept in-frame beta chains. Rows are unified per CDR3 protein, each entry keeping the most common DNA and genes. In all, the sample holds roughly 2,100 distinct CDR3 sequences, and around 20% of those were seen once. The top ten constitute around 30% of the sample. What was sequenced was Tregs sorted from blood. All receptors come from a female donor with breast cancer.

With regard to this clonotype: This likely comes from a read error, as the CDR3 has no conserved phenylalanine or tryptophan at its end. The chain couples TRBV12-3 or TRBV12-4 to TRBJ1-2, with TRBD1 as a possible D gene (5 bases). CDR3 size: 13 residues. The CDR3 reads CANSLGDPYGYTI. The CDR3 nucleotides are TGTGCCAACAGTTTAGGGGACCCCTATGGCTACACCATC.

The genes are TRBV12-3 or TRBV12-4 and TRBJ1-2; D is unresolved. CDR3 length: 12 residues. V dropped 1 base and J dropped 8 bases, with 8 bases sitting between them. This CDR3 reads CASSLEGGGYTF. The CDR3 DNA follows: TGTGCCAGCAGTTTAGAGGGTGGAGGCTACACCTTC.

The chain is built from TRBV12-3 or TRBV12-4 and TRBJ1-2; the D is unclear. The length of the CDR3 is 15 residues. V lost 5 bases and J 6 bases, leaving 19 bases between the germline ends. The CDR3 loop reads CASSLNLGRRDGYTF. The DNA for the CDR3 is TGTGCCAGCAGTCTGAACCTTGGACGGAGGGATGGCTACACCTTC.

By share, this clonotype counts as large. V and J are TRBV12-3 or TRBV12-4 and TRBJ1-2; TRBD1 agrees at 9 bases. The length of the CDR3 is 14 residues. V lost 6 bases and J lost 6; bases outside the gene matches: 8. CDR3: CASSYPGQGHGYTF. CDR3 DNA: TGTGCCAGCAGCTATCCGGGACAGGGCCATGGCTACACCTTC.

Sample share makes this clonotype large. V is TRBV12-3 or TRBV12-4 and J is TRBJ1-2; D is ambiguous. V was pared by 2 bases and J by 0 bases, with 10 bases between. The CDR3 consists of 15 residues. CDR3 amino acids: CASSLPGIPNYGYTF. CDR3 nucleotide sequence: TGTGCCAGCAGTTTACCGGGCATTCCTAACTATGGCTACACCTTC.

Judged by abundance, this clonotype is medium-sized. The CDR3 DNA reads TGTGCCAGCAGTGTAGGCAGCTTCTATGGCTACACCTTC. Amino acid sequence: CASSVGSFYGYTF. The V call is TRBV12-3 or TRBV12-4, the J call TRBJ1-2, with unresolved D. CDR3 size: 13 residues. V shed 5 bases and J shed 4 bases, with 11 bases lying between them.

Within the sample, this clonotype is medium-sized (0.01 to 0.1%). CDR3 nucleotides: TGTGCCAGCAACGACGGGACAGGGAACTATGGCTACACCTTC. Its translation is CASNDGTGNYGYTF. This rearrangement joins TRBV12-3 or TRBV12-4 to TRBJ1-2; 9 nucleotides align to TRBD1. V was clipped by 7 bases and J by 2 bases; unmatched bases: 5. The CDR3 covers 14 residues.

By sample share, this clonotype is medium-sized (0.01 to 0.1%). V is TRBV12-3 or TRBV12-4 and J is TRBJ1-2; D gene unclear. The CDR3 extends over 12 amino acids. V shed 7 bases and J shed 2 bases, with 8 bases lying between them. The CDR3 coding sequence is TGTGCCAGCAAAACCGGGAACTATGGCTACACCTTC. Amino acid sequence: CASKTGNYGYTF.

This clonotype is classed as medium-sized (0.01 to 0.1%). The chain links TRBV12-3 or TRBV12-4 to TRBJ1-2; D is undetermined. CDR3 size: 12 residues. Trimming pared 3 bases from V and 4 bases from J, leaving 6 bases between. Here the CDR3 reads CASSLIGYGYTF. Written as DNA, the CDR3 is TGTGCCAGCAGTTTGATCGGCTATGGCTACACCTTC.

This clonotype is medium-sized in the sample. The chain links TRBV12-3 or TRBV12-4 to TRBJ1-2; D unclear. V was shortened by 1 base and J by 4 bases, with 13 bases between the two germline ends. The CDR3 consists of 15 residues. The CDR3 DNA reads as TGTGCCAGCAGTTTAGTCGCGCCGTCTAGCTATGGCTACACCTTC. It is translated as CASSLVAPSSYGYTF.

In the case of this clonotype: A read error may be the cause here, since a much bigger clone is one base away. This rearrangement joins TRBV12-3 or TRBV12-4 to TRBJ1-2, with D unresolved. The CDR3 sequence is 13 residues long. Trimming took off 6 bases at V and 3 bases at J, with 11 bases between the two ends. CDR3 bases: TGTGCCAGCAGCCACGGGCCAGACTATGGCTACACCTTC. Amino acid sequence: CASSHGPDYGYTF.

On this clonotype itself: The conserved phenylalanine or tryptophan is not found at the CDR3 terminus, so this likely reflects a read error. The genes are TRBV12-3 or TRBV12-4 and TRBJ1-2; tentatively, D is TRBD1 (6 bases). The V end was cut by 5 bases, the J end by 4 bases, with 14 bases between. This CDR3 is 14 amino acids long. CDR3 nucleotide sequence: TGTGCCAGCAGTCACGGGACACCACTCTATGGCTACACCTCC. It is translated as CASSHGTPLYGYTS.